This T cell receptor beta chain was observed in a study of CXCR3-negative and CXCR3-positive naive CD8 T cells. Points on this clonotype: Its antigen is unknown.

5' RACE with UMI labels generated the TRB cDNA libraries. TCRdb reanalyzed the 5' RACE reads and collapses them to one entry per CDR3 protein, without DNA. The sample shows under 45,000 distinct CDR3 sequences, and roughly 15% sits with its ten largest clones. This CDR3 contains 13 residues. Germline V lookup: CDR1 SQVTM, CDR2 ANQGSEA. Points from the study as a whole: Across naive subsets, surface CD5 expression was comparable, and TCR strength was inferred from properties of the TRB CDR3. Partial loss of CXCR3 expression followed cryopreservation; most assays used fresh PBMCs.

The chain combines TRBV29-1 with TRBJ1-1; TCRdb returns TRBD1, unconfirmable since there is no DNA. The TCR was taken from a human donor in good health. Some clones in this sample may be carry-over from other donors' samples. The material sequenced was memory CD8+ T cells from blood. The CDR3 region is CSVSLAGGAEAFF.